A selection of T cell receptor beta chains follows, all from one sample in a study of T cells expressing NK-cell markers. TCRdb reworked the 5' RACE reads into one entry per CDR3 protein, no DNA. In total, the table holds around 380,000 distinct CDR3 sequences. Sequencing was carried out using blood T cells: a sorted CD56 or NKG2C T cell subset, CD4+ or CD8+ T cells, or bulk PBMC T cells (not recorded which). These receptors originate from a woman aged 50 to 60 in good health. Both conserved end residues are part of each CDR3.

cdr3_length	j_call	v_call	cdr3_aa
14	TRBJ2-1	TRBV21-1	CASSKVSGPNEQFF
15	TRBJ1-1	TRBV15	CATSRSTGPLSEAFF
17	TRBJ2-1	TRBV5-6	CASSLNLAGDQNNEQFF
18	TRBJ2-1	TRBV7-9	CASSLGVYRNTSYNEQFF
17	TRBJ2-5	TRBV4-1	CASSQVITGGYQETQYF
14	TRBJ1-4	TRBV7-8	CASSFGGTNEKLFF
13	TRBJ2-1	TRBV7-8	CASSGISYNEQFF
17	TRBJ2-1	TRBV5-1	CASRFERGERSYNEQFF
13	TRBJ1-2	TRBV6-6	CASRTTGGYGYTF
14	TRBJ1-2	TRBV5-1	CASRPRQGVDGYTF
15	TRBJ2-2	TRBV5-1	CASSSRGSGTGELFF
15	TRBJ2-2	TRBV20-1	CSARDRLTNTGELFF
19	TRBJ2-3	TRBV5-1	CASSQVRGGGSIMGDTQYF
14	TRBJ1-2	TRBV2	CASSLGTGFSGYTF
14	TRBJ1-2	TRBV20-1	CSARDGDRSYGYTF
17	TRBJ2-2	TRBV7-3	CASSPELRTALTGELFF
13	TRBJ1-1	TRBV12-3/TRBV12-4	CASPRNMNTEAFF
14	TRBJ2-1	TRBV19	CASSIGAGGTPQFF
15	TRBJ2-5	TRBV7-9	CASSLGPGPGETQYF
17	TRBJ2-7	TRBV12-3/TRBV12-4	CASSLALTLPSSYEQYF
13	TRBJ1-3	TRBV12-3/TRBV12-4	CASSRGAGNTIYF
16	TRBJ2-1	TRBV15	CATSRDHRGTYNEQFF
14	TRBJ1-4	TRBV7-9	CASSVSGGGEKLFF
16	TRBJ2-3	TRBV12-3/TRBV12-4	CASRQGAQAAADTQYF
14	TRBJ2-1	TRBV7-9	CASSSLFGTHEQFF
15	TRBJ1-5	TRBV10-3	CASRQGGIGNQPQHF